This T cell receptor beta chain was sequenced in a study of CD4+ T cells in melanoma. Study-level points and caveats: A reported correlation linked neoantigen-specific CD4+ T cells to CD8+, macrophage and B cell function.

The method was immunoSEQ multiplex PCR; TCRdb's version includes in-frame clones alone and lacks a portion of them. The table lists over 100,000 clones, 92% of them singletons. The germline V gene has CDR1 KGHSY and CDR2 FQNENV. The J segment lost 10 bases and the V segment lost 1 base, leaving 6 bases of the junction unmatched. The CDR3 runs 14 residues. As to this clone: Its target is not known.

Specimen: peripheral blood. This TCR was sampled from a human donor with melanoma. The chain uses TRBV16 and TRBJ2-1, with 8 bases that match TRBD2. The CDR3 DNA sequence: TGTGCCAGCAGCCAATGGGGAACGGGAGGGGAGCAGTTCTTC. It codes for CASSQWGTGGEQFF.